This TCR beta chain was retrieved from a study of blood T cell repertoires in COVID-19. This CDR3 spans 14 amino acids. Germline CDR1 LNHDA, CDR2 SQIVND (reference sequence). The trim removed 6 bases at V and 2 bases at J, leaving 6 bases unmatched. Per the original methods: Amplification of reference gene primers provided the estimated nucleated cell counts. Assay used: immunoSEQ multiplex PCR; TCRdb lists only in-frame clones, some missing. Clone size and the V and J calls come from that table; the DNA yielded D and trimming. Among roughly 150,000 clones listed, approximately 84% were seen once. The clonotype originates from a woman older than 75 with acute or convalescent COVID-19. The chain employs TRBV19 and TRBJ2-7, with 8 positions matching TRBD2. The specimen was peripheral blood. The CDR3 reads CASSSGTRAYEQYF. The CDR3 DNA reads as TGTGCCAGTAGCTCCGGGACTAGGGCCTACGAGCAGTACTTC. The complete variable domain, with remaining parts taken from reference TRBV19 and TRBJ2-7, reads DGGITQSPKYLFRKEGQNVTLSCEQNLNHDAMYWYRQDPGQGLRLIYYSQIVNDFQKGDIAEGYSVSREKKESFPLTVTSAQKNPTAFYLCASSSGTRAYEQYFGPGTRLTVT.